This is a list of T cell receptor beta chains from one sample in a study of cytomegalovirus exposure and HLA in healthy donors. Sequencing was performed with immunoSEQ multiplex PCR; in TCRdb, only in-frame clones are kept and a portion is missing. The profile shows fewer than 80,000 clones, less than 80% of them singletons. The specimen was PBMCs. These receptors were taken from a woman between 45 and 60 years old in good health and CMV-seropositive. Each CDR3 is given with its conserved first and last residue. Each record gives: J gene, clone size, V gene, D gene, CDR3 protein, CDR3 DNA. A D gene is named only where the DNA matches it firmly. Size tells how often a clone was seen (once, few, many) or the class of an expanded clone, and some rows leave it out.

TRBJ2-5	-	TRBV5-1	-	CASSLQLETQYF	TGCGCCAGCAGCTTGCAACTGGAGACCCAGTACTTC
TRBJ2-3	-	TRBV5-1	TRBD2	CASSFGGGVIDTQYF	TGCGCCAGCAGCTTCGGCGGGGGGGTAATAGATACGCAGTATTTT
TRBJ2-5	-	TRBV5-1	TRBD1	CASSFYRGETQYF	TGCGCCAGCAGCTTTTACAGGGGAGAGACCCAGTACTTC
TRBJ1-1	-	TRBV6-6	-	CASSYSQGITEAFF	TGTGCCAGCAGTTACTCCCAGGGTATCACTGAAGCTTTCTTT
TRBJ2-2	-	TRBV5-4	TRBD2	CASSSAGRGGNTGELFF	TGTGCCAGCAGCTCGGCGGGACGGGGGGGGAACACCGGGGAGCTGTTTTTT
TRBJ2-1	-	TRBV11-2	TRBD1	CASSLDRGSKLNEQFF	TGTGCCAGCAGCTTAGACAGGGGGTCCAAACTCAATGAGCAGTTCTTC
TRBJ1-4	-	TRBV4-1	-	CASSQERDTTDEKLFF	TGCGCCAGCAGCCAAGAAAGGGACACGACGGATGAAAAACTGTTTTTT
TRBJ1-1	few	TRBV5-6	TRBD1	CASSSTGLNTEAFF	TGTGCCAGCAGCTCGACAGGGTTGAACACTGAAGCTTTCTTT
TRBJ2-5	-	TRBV11-1	-	CASSLQQDQTQYF	TGTGCCAGCAGCTTACAACAGGACCAGACCCAGTACTTC
TRBJ1-6	-	TRBV5-1	TRBD1	CASSREGAVQSPLHF	TGCGCCAGCAGTCGGGAGGGGGCTGTGCAGTCACCCCTCCACTTT
TRBJ1-2	-	TRBV9	-	CASSVEQGGYGYTF	TGTGCCAGCAGCGTAGAGCAGGGCGGCTATGGCTACACCTTC
TRBJ2-1	-	TRBV7-9	-	CASSNTPSRGQFF	TGCGCCAGCAGCAACACACCCTCCCGGGGGCAGTTCTTC
TRBJ2-1	-	TRBV15	TRBD2	CATSTRTSGFNEQFF	TGTGCCACCAGCACCAGGACTAGCGGTTTCAATGAGCAGTTCTTC
TRBJ1-5	few	TRBV4-1	-	CASSRDIFTGLNSPQHF	TGCGCCAGCAGCCGAGACATCTTTACAGGGTTAAACTCGCCCCAGCATTTT
TRBJ2-1	-	TRBV7-2	TRBD1	CASRERQGRVNEQFF	TGTGCCAGCAGAGAGCGACAGGGGCGCGTCAATGAGCAGTTCTTC
TRBJ1-4	once	TRBV15	-	CATSRDHSPSNEKLFF	TGTGCCACCAGCAGAGATCACAGCCCGTCTAATGAAAAACTGTTTTTT